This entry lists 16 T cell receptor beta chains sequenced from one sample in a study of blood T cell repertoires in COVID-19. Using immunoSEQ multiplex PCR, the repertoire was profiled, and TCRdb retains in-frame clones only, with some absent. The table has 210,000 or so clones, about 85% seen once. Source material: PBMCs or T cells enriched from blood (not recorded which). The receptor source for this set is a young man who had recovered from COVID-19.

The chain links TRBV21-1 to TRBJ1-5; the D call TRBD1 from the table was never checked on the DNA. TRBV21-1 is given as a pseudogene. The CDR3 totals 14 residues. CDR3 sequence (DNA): TGTGCCAGCAGGGGTGGGCCCCCCAATCAGCCCCAGCATTTT. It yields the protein CASRGGPPNQPQHF.

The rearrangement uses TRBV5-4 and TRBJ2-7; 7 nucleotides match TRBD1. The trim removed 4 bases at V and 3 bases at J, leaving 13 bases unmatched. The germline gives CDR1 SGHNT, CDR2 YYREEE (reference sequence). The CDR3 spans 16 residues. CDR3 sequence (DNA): TGTGCCAGCAGCCTACCGCCAGGGGGTACTCTCTACGAGCAGTACTTC. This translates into CASSLPPGGTLYEQYF. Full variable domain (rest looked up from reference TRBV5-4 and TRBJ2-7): ETGVTQSPTHLIKTRGQQVTLRCSSQSGHNTVSWYQQALGQGPQFIFQYYREEENGRGNFPPRFSGLQFPNYSSELNVNALELDDSALYLCASSLPPGGTLYEQYFGPGTRLTVT.

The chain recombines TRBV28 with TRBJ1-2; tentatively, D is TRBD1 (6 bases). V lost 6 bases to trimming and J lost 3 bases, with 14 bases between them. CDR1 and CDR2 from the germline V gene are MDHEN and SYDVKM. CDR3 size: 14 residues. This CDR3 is CASSPPGHDYGYTF. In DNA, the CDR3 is TGTGCCAGCAGCCCACCGGGACACGACTATGGCTACACCTTC.

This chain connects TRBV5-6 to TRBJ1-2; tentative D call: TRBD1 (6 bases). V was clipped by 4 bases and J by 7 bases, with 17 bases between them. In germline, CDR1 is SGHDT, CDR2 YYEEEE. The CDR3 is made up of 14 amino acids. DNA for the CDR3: TGTGCCAGCAGCCGCTCAGGGGTCCGGGGTGGCTACACCTTC. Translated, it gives CASSRSGVRGGYTF.

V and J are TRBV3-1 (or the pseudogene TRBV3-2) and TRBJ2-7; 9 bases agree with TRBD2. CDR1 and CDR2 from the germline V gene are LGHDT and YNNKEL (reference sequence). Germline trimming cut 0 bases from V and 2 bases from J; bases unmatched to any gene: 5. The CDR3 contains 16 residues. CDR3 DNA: TGTGCCAGCAGCCAAGATCAGAAGCGGGGGGCCTACGAGCAGTACTTC. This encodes CASSQDQKRGAYEQYF.

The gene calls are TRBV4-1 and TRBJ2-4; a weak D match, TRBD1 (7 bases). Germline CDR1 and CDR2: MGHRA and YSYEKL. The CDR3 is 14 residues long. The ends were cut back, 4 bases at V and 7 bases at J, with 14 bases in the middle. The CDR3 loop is CASSPNPGGNIQYF. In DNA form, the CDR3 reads TGCGCCAGCAGCCCCAACCCAGGGGGGAACATTCAGTACTTC.

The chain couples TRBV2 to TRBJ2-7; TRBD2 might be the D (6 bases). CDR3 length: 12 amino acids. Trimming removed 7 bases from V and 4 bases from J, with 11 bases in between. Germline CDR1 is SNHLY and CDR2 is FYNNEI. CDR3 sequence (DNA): TGTGCCAGCAACCGGGAGACATACGAGCAGTACTTC. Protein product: CASNRETYEQYF. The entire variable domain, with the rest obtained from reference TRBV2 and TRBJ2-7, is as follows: EPEVTQTPSHQVTQMGQEVILRCVPISNHLYFYWYRQILGQKVEFLVSFYNNEISEKSEIFDDQFSVERPDGSNFTLKIRSTKLEDSAMYFCASNRETYEQYFGPGTRLTVT.

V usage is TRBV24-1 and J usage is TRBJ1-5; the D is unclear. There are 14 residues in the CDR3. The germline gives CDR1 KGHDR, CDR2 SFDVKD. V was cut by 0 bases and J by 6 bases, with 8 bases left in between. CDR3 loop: CATSDLFSGQPQHF. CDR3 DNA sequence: TGTGCCACCAGTGATTTGTTCAGTGGTCAGCCCCAGCATTTT.

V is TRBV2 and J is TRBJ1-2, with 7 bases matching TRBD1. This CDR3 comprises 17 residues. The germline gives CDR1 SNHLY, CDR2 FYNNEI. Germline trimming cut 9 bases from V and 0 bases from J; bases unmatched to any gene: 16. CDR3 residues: CARKGTATPLPNYGYTF. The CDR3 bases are TGTGCCAGGAAGGGGACAGCTACTCCGCTTCCTAACTATGGCTACACCTTC.

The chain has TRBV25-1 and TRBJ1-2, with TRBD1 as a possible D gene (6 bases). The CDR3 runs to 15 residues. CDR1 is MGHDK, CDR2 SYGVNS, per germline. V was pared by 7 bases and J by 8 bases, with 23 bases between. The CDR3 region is CASKDSRGVVWGYTF. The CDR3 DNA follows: TGTGCCAGCAAGGATTCCAGGGGCGTCGTGTGGGGCTACACCTTC.

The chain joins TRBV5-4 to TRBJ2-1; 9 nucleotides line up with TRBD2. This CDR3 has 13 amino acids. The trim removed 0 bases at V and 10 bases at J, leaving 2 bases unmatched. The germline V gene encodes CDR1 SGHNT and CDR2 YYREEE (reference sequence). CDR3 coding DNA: TGTGCCAGCAGCTTGGAGCTAGCGGGGGAGCAGTTCTTC. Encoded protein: CASSLELAGEQFF. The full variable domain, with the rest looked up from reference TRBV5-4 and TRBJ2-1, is ETGVTQSPTHLIKTRGQQVTLRCSSQSGHNTVSWYQQALGQGPQFIFQYYREEENGRGNFPPRFSGLQFPNYSSELNVNALELDDSALYLCASSLELAGEQFFGPGTRLTVL.

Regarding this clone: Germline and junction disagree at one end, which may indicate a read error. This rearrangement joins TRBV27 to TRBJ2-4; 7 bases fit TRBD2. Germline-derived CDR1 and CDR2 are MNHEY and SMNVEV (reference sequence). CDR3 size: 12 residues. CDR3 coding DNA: TGTGCCAGTTCCCAGGCCGGACTAGAAGGCGGTTTC. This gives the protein CASSQAGLEGGF.

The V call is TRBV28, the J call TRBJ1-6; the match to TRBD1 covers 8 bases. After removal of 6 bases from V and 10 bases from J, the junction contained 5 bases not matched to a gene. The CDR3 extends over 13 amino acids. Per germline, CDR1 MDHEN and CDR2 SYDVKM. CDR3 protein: CASRTGAGSPLHF. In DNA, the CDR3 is TGTGCCAGCAGGACAGGGGCGGGGTCACCCCTCCACTTT.

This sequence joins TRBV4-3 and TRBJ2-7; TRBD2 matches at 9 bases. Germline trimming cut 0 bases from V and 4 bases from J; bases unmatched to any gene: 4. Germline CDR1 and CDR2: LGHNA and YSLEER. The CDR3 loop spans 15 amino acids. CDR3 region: CASSQEREGLYEQYF. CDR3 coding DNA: TGCGCCAGCAGCCAAGAGCGGGAGGGCCTATACGAGCAGTACTTC.

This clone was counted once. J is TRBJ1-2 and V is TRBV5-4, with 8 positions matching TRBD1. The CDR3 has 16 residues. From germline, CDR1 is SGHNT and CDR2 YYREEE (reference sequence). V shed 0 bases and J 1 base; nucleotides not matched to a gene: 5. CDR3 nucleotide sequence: TGTGCCAGCAGCTTGGGCGGGACAGGTCTTAACTATGGCTACACCTTC. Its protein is CASSLGGTGLNYGYTF.

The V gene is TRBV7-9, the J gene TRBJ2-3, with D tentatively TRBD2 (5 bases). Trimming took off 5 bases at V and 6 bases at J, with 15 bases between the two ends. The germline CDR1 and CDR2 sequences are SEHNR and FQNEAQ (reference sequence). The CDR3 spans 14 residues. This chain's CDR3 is CASSTKGVADTQYF. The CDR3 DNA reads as TGTGCCAGCAGCACAAAGGGAGTAGCGGATACGCAGTATTTT.